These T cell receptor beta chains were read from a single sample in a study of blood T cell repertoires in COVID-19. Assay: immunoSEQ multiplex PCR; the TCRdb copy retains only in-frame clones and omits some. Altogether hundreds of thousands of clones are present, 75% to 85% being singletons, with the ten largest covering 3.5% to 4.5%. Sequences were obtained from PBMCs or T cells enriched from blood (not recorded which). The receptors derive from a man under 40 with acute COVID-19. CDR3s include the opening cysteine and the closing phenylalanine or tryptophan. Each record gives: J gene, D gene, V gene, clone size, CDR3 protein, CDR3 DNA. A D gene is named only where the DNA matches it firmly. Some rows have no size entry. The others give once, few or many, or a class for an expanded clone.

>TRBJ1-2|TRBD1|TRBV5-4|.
CASSLYRGADYGYTF
TGTGCCAGCAGCTTGTACAGGGGCGCCGACTATGGCTACACCTTC
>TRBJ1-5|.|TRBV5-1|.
CASSLGGPPQPQHF
TGCGCCAGCAGCCTGGGGGGGCCGCCCCAGCCCCAGCATTTT
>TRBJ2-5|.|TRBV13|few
CASSPRDFLGETQYF
TGTGCCAGCAGCCCCAGGGACTTCCTAGGGGAGACCCAGTACTTC
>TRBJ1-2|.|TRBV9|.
CASSPRGGDLSTPYGYTF
TGTGCCAGCAGCCCCCGGGGGGGGGACCTATCCACTCCCTATGGCTACACCTTC
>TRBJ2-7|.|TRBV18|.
CASSPTGTSYEQYF
TGTGCCAGCTCACCAACAGGGACCTCCTACGAGCAGTACTTC
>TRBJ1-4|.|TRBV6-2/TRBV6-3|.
CASSYSGATNEKLFF
TGTGCCAGCAGTTACTCCGGGGCAACTAATGAAAAACTGTTTTTT
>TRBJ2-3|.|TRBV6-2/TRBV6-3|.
CASSTLGAGTDTQYF
TGTGCCAGCAGCACCCTGGGGGCAGGGACAGATACGCAGTATTTT
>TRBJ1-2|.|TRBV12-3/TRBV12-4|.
CASSFGRDYGYTF
TGTGCCAGCAGTTTTGGCAGGGACTATGGCTACACCTTC
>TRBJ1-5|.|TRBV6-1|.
CASSEYGGVGVQPQHF
TGTGCCAGCAGTGAATATGGAGGGGTTGGGGTTCAGCCCCAGCATTTT
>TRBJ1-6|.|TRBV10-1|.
CASRQTNNSPLHF
TGCGCCAGTCGACAGACGAATAATTCACCCCTCCACTTT
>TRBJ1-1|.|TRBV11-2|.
CASSLEGAVTEAFF
TGTGCCAGCAGCTTAGAGGGGGCGGTAACTGAAGCTTTCTTT
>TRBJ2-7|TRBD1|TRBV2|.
CASSGVDRGFLYEQYF
TGTGCCAGCAGTGGAGTTGACAGGGGCTTCCTCTACGAGCAGTACTTC
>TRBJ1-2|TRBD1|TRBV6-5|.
CATLTGGLGYGYTF
TGTGCCACTTTGACAGGGGGGTTAGGCTATGGCTACACCTTC
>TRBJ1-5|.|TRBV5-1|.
CASSFRGDQPQHF
TGCGCCAGCAGCTTTCGCGGGGATCAGCCCCAGCATTTT
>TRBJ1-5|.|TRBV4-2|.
CASSQAVADNQPQHF
TGTGCCAGCAGCCAAGCTGTGGCGGACAATCAGCCCCAGCATTTT
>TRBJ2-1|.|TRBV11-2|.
CASKRGTYQQFF
TGTGCCAGCAAGAGGGGGACGTATCAGCAGTTCTTC
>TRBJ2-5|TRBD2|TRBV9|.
CASSVGLAGGQETQYF
TGTGCCAGCAGCGTAGGGCTAGCGGGGGGTCAAGAGACCCAGTACTTC
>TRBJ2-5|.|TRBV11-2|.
CASSLDGLPGETQYF
TGTGCCAGCAGCTTAGATGGACTCCCCGGGGAGACCCAGTACTTC
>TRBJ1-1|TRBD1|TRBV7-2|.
CASRETGGAGGRAEAFF
TGTGCCAGCAGAGAAACAGGGGGCGCGGGGGGACGGGCTGAAGCTTTCTTT
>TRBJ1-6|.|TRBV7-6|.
CASSLVESAGWVHSPLHF
TGTGCCAGCAGCTTAGTAGAATCGGCAGGGTGGGTACATTCACCCCTCCACTTT
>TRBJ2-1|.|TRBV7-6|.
CASSLDFFRVGEQFF
TGTGCCAGCAGCTTAGACTTTTTCAGGGTGGGTGAGCAGTTCTTC
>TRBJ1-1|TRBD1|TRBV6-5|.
CASSWLRGGTDTEAFF
TGTGCCAGCAGTTGGCTCCGAGGGGGCACGGACACTGAAGCTTTCTTT
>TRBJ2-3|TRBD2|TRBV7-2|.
CASSLRGEASGATDTQYF
TGTGCCAGCAGCCTCAGGGGGGAAGCTAGCGGGGCGACAGATACGCAGTATTTT
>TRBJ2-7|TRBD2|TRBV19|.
CASSIGLAGLQTYEQYF
TGTGCCAGTAGTATTGGTCTAGCGGGCTTACAAACCTACGAGCAGTACTTC
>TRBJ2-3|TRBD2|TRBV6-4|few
CASSEAGGTDTQYF
TGTGCCAGCAGTGAAGCGGGGGGCACAGATACGCAGTATTTT
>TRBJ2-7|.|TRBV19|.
CASSITVSYEQYF
TGTGCCAGTAGTATAACGGTTAGCTACGAGCAGTACTTC
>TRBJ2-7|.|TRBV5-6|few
CASSSKVYEQYF
TGTGCCAGCAGCTCTAAAGTCTACGAGCAGTACTTC
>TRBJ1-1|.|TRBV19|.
CASRTAELVSTEAFF
TGTGCCAGTAGGACGGCGGAGCTTGTGAGCACTGAAGCTTTCTTT
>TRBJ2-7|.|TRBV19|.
CASSVGPKRYEQYF
TGTGCCAGTAGTGTAGGGCCGAAGAGGTACGAGCAGTACTTC
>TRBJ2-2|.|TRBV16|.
CASSQSGANTGELFF
TGTGCCAGCAGCCAATCTGGAGCCAACACCGGGGAGCTGTTTTTT
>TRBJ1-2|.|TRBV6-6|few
CASSGQRANYGYTF
TGTGCCAGCAGCGGACAGAGAGCTAACTATGGCTACACCTTC
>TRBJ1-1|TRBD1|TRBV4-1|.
CASSQGTGTGEGAFF
TGCGCCAGCAGCCAAGGCACCGGGACAGGGGAAGGAGCTTTCTTT
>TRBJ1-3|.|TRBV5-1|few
CASSSGGSFGNTIYF
TGCGCCAGCAGCTCCGGGGGGAGCTTTGGAAACACCATATATTTT
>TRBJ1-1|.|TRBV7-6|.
CASSLAQGTEAFF
TGTGCCAGCAGCTTAGCTCAGGGAACTGAAGCTTTCTTT
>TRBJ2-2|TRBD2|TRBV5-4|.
CASSLAGGATGELFF
TGTGCCAGCAGCCTAGCGGGGGGTGCCACCGGGGAGCTGTTTTTT
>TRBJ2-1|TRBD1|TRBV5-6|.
CASSLAAQGVYGQKFF
TGTGCCAGCAGCTTGGCGGCTCAGGGGGTCTACGGGCAAAAGTTCTTC